The clone carrying this T cell receptor beta chain was recorded many times. There are 12 residues in the CDR3. Germline CDR1 MDHEN, CDR2 SYDVKM. V gave up 3 bases and J gave up 5 bases, with 7 bases separating them. Researchers took RNA transcripts and amplified the TCR beta CDR3 regions from them. The study used the HTBI primer set for a first-round RT-PCR of the TCR CDR3. TCRdb used MiXCR to reprocess the multiplex PCR reads, holding one entry per CDR3 protein. Of around 620,000 distinct CDR3 sequences in the sample, 12% to 15% are singletons; the top ten hold more than 6%. The data were taken from a study of T cells in Graves' hyperthyroidism and ophthalmopathy. Duration under 3 months, a NOSPECS grade of at least 4, and a Clinical Activity Score of at least 3 characterized the ophthalmopathy patients.

This sequence originates from a woman aged 18 to 35 with Graves' ophthalmopathy. What was sequenced was blood. The chain carries TRBV28 and TRBJ2-5; D perhaps matches TRBD2 (6 bases). CDR3 nucleotides: TGTGCCAGCAGTTTCGGGAGCGAGACCCAGTACTTC. Encoded protein: CASSFGSETQYF. The full variable domain, with the rest looked up from reference TRBV28 and TRBJ2-5, is DVKVTQSSRYLVKRTGEKVFLECVQDMDHENMFWYRQDPGLGLRLIYFSYDVKMKEKGDIPEGYSVSREKKERFSLILESASTNQTSMYLCASSFGSETQYFGPGTRLLVL.